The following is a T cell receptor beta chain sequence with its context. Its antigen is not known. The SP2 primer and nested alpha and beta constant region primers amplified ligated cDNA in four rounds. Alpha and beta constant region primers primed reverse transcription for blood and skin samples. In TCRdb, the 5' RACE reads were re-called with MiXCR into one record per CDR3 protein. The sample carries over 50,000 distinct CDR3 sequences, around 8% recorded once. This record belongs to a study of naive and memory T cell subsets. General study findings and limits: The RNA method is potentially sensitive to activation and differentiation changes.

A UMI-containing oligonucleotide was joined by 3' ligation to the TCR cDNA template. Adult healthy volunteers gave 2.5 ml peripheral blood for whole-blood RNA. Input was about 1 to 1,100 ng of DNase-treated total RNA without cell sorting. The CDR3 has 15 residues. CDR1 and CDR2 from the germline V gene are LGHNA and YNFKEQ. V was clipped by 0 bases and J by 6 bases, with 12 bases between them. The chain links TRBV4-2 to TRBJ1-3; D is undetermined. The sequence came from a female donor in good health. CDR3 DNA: TGTGCCAGCAGCCAAGATCCGGGGTTGGTAAACACCATATATTTT. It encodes CASSQDPGLVNTIYF.